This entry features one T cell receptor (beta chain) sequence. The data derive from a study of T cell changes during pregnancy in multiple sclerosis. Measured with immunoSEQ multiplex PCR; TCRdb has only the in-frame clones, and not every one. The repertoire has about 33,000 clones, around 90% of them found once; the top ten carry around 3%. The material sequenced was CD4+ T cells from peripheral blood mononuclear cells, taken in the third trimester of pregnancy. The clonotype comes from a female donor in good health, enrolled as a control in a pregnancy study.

CDR3 residues: CASSRGQPYEQYF. In DNA form, the CDR3 reads TGTGCCAGTAGTAGGGGACAGCCGTACGAGCAGTACTTC. The chain combines TRBV19 with TRBJ2-7, with 7 positions matching TRBD1. The CDR3 contains 13 residues. CDR1 LNHDA and CDR2 SQIVND come from the germline V gene (reference sequence). The J segment lost 4 bases and the V segment lost 4 bases, leaving 4 bases of the junction unmatched. The full variable domain, its missing parts supplied by reference TRBV19 and TRBJ2-7, is DGGITQSPKYLFRKEGQNVTLSCEQNLNHDAMYWYRQDPGQGLRLIYYSQIVNDFQKGDIAEGYSVSREKKESFPLTVTSAQKNPTAFYLCASSRGQPYEQYFGPGTRLTVT.